The sequence of this TCR beta chain was determined in a study of response to subunit inactivated influenza vaccine. MiXCR, applied by TCRdb to the RT-PCR reads, yields one record per CDR3 protein. The table has roughly 650,000 distinct CDR3 sequences, around 14% seen once. With regard to this clonotype: Its antigen is undetermined.

Regarding the study as a whole: Researchers suggested that each seasonal influenza vaccination recruits few new T cells.

Sample: PBMCs from blood, taken approximately 12 days after vaccination. The receptor comes from a man aged 50-60 years who received an inactivated influenza vaccine.

The DNA of the CDR3 is TGTGCCAGCAGTAGACGACAGGGAGGCAATCAGCCCCAGCATTTT. As protein: CASSRRQGGNQPQHF. The gene calls are TRBV27 and TRBJ1-5, with 7 bases fitting TRBD1. CDR3 size: 15 residues. V lost 5 bases to trimming and J lost 2 bases; unmatched junction nucleotides: 6. Germline CDR1 is MNHEY and CDR2 is SMNVEV (reference sequence).